A selection of T cell receptor beta chains follows, all from one sample in a study of shared clonotypes between healthy human individuals. Clones were sequenced by immunoSEQ multiplex PCR, and TCRdb holds only the in-frame ones, with some missing. Of some 2,500,000 clones in the sample, 93% were seen once. What was sequenced was naive CD4+ T cells from PBMCs. Every receptor here comes from a man between 18 and 29 years old in good health. Some clones in this sample may be carry-over from other donors' samples. CDR3s include the opening cysteine and the closing phenylalanine or tryptophan. The D gene is left open where the match is weak. The size of a clone is reported for some rows only, either as once, few or many, or as a class for expanded clones.

abundance,v_gene,j_gene,d_gene,CDR3aa,CDR3nt
.,TRBV9,TRBJ2-1,TRBD2,CASSLEVTSGNEQFF,TGTGCCAGCAGCCTAGAGGTGACTAGCGGGAATGAGCAGTTCTTC
.,TRBV28,TRBJ2-7,TRBD1,CASRSGTGRDEQYF,TGTGCCAGCAGGTCCGGGACAGGGAGGGACGAGCAGTACTTC
.,TRBV10-3,TRBJ2-2,.,CAISEGAKTGELFF,TGTGCCATCAGTGAGGGAGCCAAAACCGGGGAGCTGTTTTTT
.,TRBV28,TRBJ2-3,.,CASSLSSGFTDTQYF,TGTGCCAGCAGTTTGAGTAGCGGCTTCACAGATACGCAGTATTTT
.,TRBV7-9,TRBJ2-5,TRBD2,CASSDGLAGETQYF,TGTGCCAGCAGCGACGGACTAGCGGGAGAGACCCAGTACTTC
.,TRBV5-6,TRBJ2-6,.,CASSLSLTSGANVLTF,TGTGCCAGCAGCTTGAGCCTTACCTCTGGGGCCAACGTCCTGACTTTC
.,TRBV6-6,TRBJ2-5,.,CASREPDIDHQYF,TGTGCCAGCAGGGAGCCGGATATTGATCATCAGTACTTC
once,TRBV11-2,TRBJ2-7,TRBD1,CASSLEGQEPYEQYF,TGTGCCAGCAGCTTAGAGGGACAGGAGCCGTACGAGCAGTACTTC
.,TRBV2,TRBJ1-2,TRBD1,CASNRQGQGYTF,TGTGCCAGCAATAGACAGGGCCAGGGCTACACCTTC
.,TRBV5-1,TRBJ2-1,TRBD2,CASKLAGVENEQFF,TGCGCCAGCAAACTAGCGGGAGTCGAGAATGAGCAGTTCTTC
.,TRBV7-3,TRBJ2-1,TRBD2,CASSPQRDYYNEQFF,TGTGCCAGCAGCCCGCAACGGGACTACTACAATGAGCAGTTCTTC
.,TRBV2,TRBJ1-2,.,CASIPGHAPNYGYTF,TGTGCCAGCATCCCCGGTCACGCACCTAACTATGGCTACACCTTC
.,TRBV6-1,TRBJ1-2,TRBD1,CASSGAAGTGANYGYTF,TGTGCCAGCAGTGGTGCCGCCGGGACAGGGGCTAACTATGGCTACACCTTC
.,TRBV6-5,TRBJ1-5,TRBD1,CASSYGGDSNQPQHF,TGTGCCAGCAGTTACGGGGGGGACAGTAATCAGCCCCAGCATTTT